This T cell receptor (beta chain) comes out of a study of blood T cell repertoires in COVID-19. Across the study: The study drew acute and convalescent COVID-19 samples from the United States, Italy and Spain. PBMCs, B-cell-depleted T cells, or T cells provided the cDNA or gDNA that made up the material.

Source study methods: Amplification of reference gene primers provided the estimated nucleated cell counts. Libraries were prepared by immunoSEQ multiplex PCR; TCRdb keeps only in-frame clonotypes and omits some of them. That table is the source of V, J and clone size, and D and trimming were worked out from the DNA. This sample has 140,000 to 150,000 clones, with around nine tenths found just once. The CDR3 spans 15 residues. Germline V CDR1 and CDR2: PRHDT, FYEKMQ (reference sequence). Trimming stripped 3 bases from V and 2 bases from J, with 12 bases between. This TCR was recovered from a human donor in a cohort sampled during active COVID-19. The chain uses TRBV13 and TRBJ2-3; tentative D call: TRBD1 (6 bases). The material sequenced was peripheral blood. The CDR3 spells CASSLLTGVTDTQYF. In DNA form, the CDR3 reads TGTGCCAGCAGCTTGCTGACAGGAGTCACAGATACGCAGTATTTT.